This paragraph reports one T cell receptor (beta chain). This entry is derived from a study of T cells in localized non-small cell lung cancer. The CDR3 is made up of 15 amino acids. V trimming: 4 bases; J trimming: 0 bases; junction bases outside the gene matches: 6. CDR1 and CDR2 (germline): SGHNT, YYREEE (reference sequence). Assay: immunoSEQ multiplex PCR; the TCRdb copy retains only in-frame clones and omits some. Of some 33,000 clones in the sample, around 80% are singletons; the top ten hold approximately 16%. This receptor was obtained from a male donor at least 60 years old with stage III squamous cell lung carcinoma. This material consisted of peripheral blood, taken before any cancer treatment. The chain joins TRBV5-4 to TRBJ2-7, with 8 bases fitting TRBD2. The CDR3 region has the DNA TGTGCCAGCAGCACGACTAGCGCCAGCTCCTACGAGCAGTACTTC. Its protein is CASSTTSASSYEQYF.